This is a list of T cell receptor beta chains from one sample in a study of control samples from healthy donors and cancer patients. Measured with immunoSEQ multiplex PCR; TCRdb has only the in-frame clones, and not every one. The table shows 100,000 or so clones, with around nine tenths occurring only once. The sequenced sample consisted of blood. All receptors come from a young man in good health. The CDR3 runs from the conserved cysteine through the conserved F or W. A D gene is named only where the DNA matches it firmly. Clone size appears in some rows only: once, few, many, or a class for an expanded clone.

size: -
V: TRBV3-1/TRBV3-2
D: -
J: TRBJ1-3
CDR3: CASSPGGHPKNWNSGNTIYF
DNA: TGTGCCAGCAGCCCTGGAGGACACCCTAAGAATTGGAACTCTGGAAACACCATATATTTT

size: -
V: TRBV19
D: TRBD1
J: TRBJ1-2
CDR3: CASSEGTGQGARGYTF
DNA: TGTGCCAGTAGTGAGGGGACCGGACAGGGGGCCCGGGGCTACACCTTC

size: -
V: TRBV12-5
D: TRBD1
J: TRBJ2-7
CDR3: CASGPGQGAEQYF
DNA: TGTGCTAGTGGCCCGGGACAGGGGGCCGAGCAGTACTTC

size: -
V: TRBV5-1
D: -
J: TRBJ2-1
CDR3: CASSLGWRGSSYNEQFF
DNA: TGCGCCAGCAGCTTGGGGTGGAGGGGGAGCTCCTACAATGAGCAGTTCTTC

size: -
V: TRBV19
D: TRBD2
J: TRBJ2-1
CDR3: CASSSLAGRNEQFF
DNA: TGTGCCAGTAGTAGTCTAGCGGGAAGGAATGAGCAGTTCTTC

size: -
V: TRBV9
D: -
J: TRBJ1-2
CDR3: CASSVVSGDGYTF
DNA: TGTGCCAGCAGCGTAGTGTCGGGGGACGGCTACACCTTC

size: -
V: TRBV7-2
D: -
J: TRBJ1-5
CDR3: CASSLGAYSNQPQHF
DNA: TGTGCCAGCAGTCTAGGGGCCTATAGCAATCAGCCCCAGCATTTT

size: -
V: TRBV27
D: TRBD1
J: TRBJ1-6
CDR3: CASSLVWNYQGAHSPLHF
DNA: TGTGCCAGCAGTTTAGTTTGGAACTATCAGGGGGCACATTCACCCCTCCACTTT

size: -
V: TRBV20-1
D: -
J: TRBJ1-5
CDR3: CSASYAGISPQHF
DNA: TGCAGTGCTAGTTATGCAGGAATCAGCCCCCAGCATTTT

size: -
V: TRBV30
D: TRBD1
J: TRBJ1-4
CDR3: CAWRETGVSEKLFF
DNA: TGTGCCTGGAGAGAAACAGGGGTTTCTGAAAAACTGTTTTTT

size: -
V: TRBV10-1
D: -
J: TRBJ2-1
CDR3: CASSENVGHQYNEQFF
DNA: TGCGCCAGCAGTGAGAATGTGGGACACCAGTACAATGAGCAGTTCTTC

size: -
V: TRBV27
D: TRBD1
J: TRBJ2-5
CDR3: CASSPGTGGRETQYF
DNA: TGTGCCAGCAGTCCTGGGACAGGGGGTCGAGAGACCCAGTACTTC

size: few
V: TRBV7-6
D: -
J: TRBJ1-2
CDR3: CASSQDRRRGYTF
DNA: TGTGCCAGCAGCCAAGACAGGAGGAGGGGCTACACCTTC

size: -
V: TRBV11-1
D: -
J: TRBJ2-1
CDR3: CASSLEGGVGEQFF
DNA: TGTGCCAGCAGCTTAGAGGGGGGGGTAGGTGAGCAGTTCTTC

size: once
V: TRBV5-5
D: -
J: TRBJ2-7
CDR3: CASSSVYEQYF
DNA: TGTGCCAGCAGCTCAGTCTACGAGCAGTACTTC

size: -
V: TRBV18
D: TRBD1
J: TRBJ1-1
CDR3: CASSPYTGGSTEAFF
DNA: TGTGCCAGCTCACCATATACAGGGGGATCCACTGAAGCTTTCTTT

size: -
V: TRBV5-1
D: -
J: TRBJ2-5
CDR3: CASSGPRGDQETQYF
DNA: TGCGCCAGCAGCGGACCAAGGGGGGACCAAGAGACCCAGTACTTC

size: -
V: TRBV18
D: TRBD1
J: TRBJ1-1
CDR3: CASSPAPPAGGTEAFF
DNA: TGTGCCAGCTCACCAGCCCCCCCGGCAGGGGGTACTGAAGCTTTCTTT

size: -
V: TRBV7-9
D: -
J: TRBJ2-7
CDR3: CASSSAPYEQYF
DNA: TGTGCCAGCAGCTCCGCCCCCTACGAGCAGTACTTC

size: few
V: TRBV19
D: -
J: TRBJ1-1
CDR3: CATQSSRALNTEAFF
DNA: TGTGCCACCCAATCCTCCCGGGCCTTGAACACTGAAGCTTTCTTT

size: few
V: TRBV4-2
D: TRBD1
J: TRBJ1-5
CDR3: CASSHIGTGNQPQHF
DNA: TGTGCCAGCAGCCATATCGGGACAGGCAATCAGCCCCAGCATTTT

size: -
V: TRBV28
D: TRBD2
J: TRBJ2-3
CDR3: CASRGTRGTDTQYF
DNA: TGTGCCAGCAGAGGGACTAGGGGCACAGATACGCAGTATTTT

size: -
V: TRBV10-1
D: -
J: TRBJ1-2
CDR3: CAYGAPQEGGYTF
DNA: TGCGCCTACGGGGCGCCCCAGGAGGGTGGCTACACCTTC

size: -
V: TRBV6-2/TRBV6-3
D: TRBD1
J: TRBJ1-4
CDR3: CASSDLGQGGEKLFF
DNA: TGTGCCAGCAGCGACTTGGGACAGGGAGGCGAAAAACTGTTTTTT

size: -
V: TRBV2
D: TRBD2
J: TRBJ2-1
CDR3: CASSGSGRSTYNEQFF
DNA: TGTGCCAGCAGCGGTAGCGGGAGGTCTACCTACAATGAGCAGTTCTTC

size: -
V: TRBV7-2
D: -
J: TRBJ1-5
CDR3: CASSLASRNQPQHF
DNA: TGTGCCAGCAGCTTAGCGTCCCGGAATCAGCCCCAGCATTTT